The clone carrying this TCR beta chain was recorded at least ten times. This record belongs to a study of T cells in Graves' hyperthyroidism and ophthalmopathy. Trimming left V 2 bases short and J 3 bases short, with 10 bases between. The CDR3 has 15 residues. Germline CDR1 and CDR2: SNHLY and FYNNEI. What was amplified from RNA transcripts were TCR beta CDR3 regions. TCR CDR3 regions were first amplified by RT-PCR with HTBI primers. Using its own MiXCR run on the multiplex PCR reads, TCRdb lists one record per CDR3 protein. This sample has 350,000 or so distinct CDR3 sequences, with roughly 23% found just once.

The sample was blood. This chain joins TRBV2 and TRBJ2-2, with D unclear. The TCR comes from a woman between 50 and 59 years old with Graves' hyperthyroidism. This CDR3 reads CASSESLGHTGELFF. CDR3 in DNA: TGTGCCAGCAGTGAATCATTAGGGCACACCGGGGAGCTGTTTTTT.